This passage covers 32 T cell receptor beta chains from one sample sequenced in a study of naive and memory T cell subsets. Blood and skin TCR RNA was reverse transcribed with alpha and beta constant primers. MiXCR, run by TCRdb on the UMI-ligation and nested PCR reads, gives a single entry per CDR3 protein. This table holds 15,000 to 20,000 distinct CDR3 sequences, about a tenth found once. Treatment denoted: skin biopsy from PPD injection site in Mantoux-positive individual. Unsorted total RNA, roughly 1 to 1,100 ng, was DNase treated before reverse transcription. The starting material was skin, obtained from a tuberculin skin test site. The receptors derive from an adult in good health.

Only a few counts were recorded for this clonotype. J is TRBJ2-2 and V is TRBV21-1; the table's D gene call, TRBD1, was not cross checked with the DNA. TRBV21-1 is assigned pseudogene status. The CDR3 contains 13 residues. CDR3 in amino acids: CASSNDSTGELFF. The CDR3 region has the DNA TGTGCCAGCAGCAATGACAGCACCGGGGAGCTGTTTTTT.

At least ten counts were recorded for this clonotype. The CDR3 DNA is TGTGCCAGCAGTTACCCCTGGACTAGCGGGTCTGAGCAGTTCTTC. Translating gives CASSYPWTSGSEQFF. The rearrangement joins TRBV6-2 or TRBV6-3 to TRBJ2-1, with 11 bases fitting TRBD2. V was clipped by 2 bases and J by 9 bases; unmatched bases: 6. The length of the CDR3 is 15 residues. The V gene's germline CDR1 is MNHEY and CDR2 SVGEGT.

In its sample, this clonotype was seen a few times. The V and J genes are TRBV11-2 and TRBJ2-7; D uncertain. Germline CDR1 and CDR2: SGHAT and FQNNGV. The CDR3 consists of 13 residues. Trimming took 5 bases from V and 6 from J, leaving 14 bases between them. The CDR3 bases are TGTGCCAGCAGCATAGTGCTGGGCGGCGAGCAGTACTTC. It encodes CASSIVLGGEQYF.

V gene TRBV18 combines with J gene TRBJ2-4, with 8 bases that match TRBD1. The V gene's germline CDR1 is KGHSH and CDR2 LQKENI. This CDR3 is 16 amino acids long. Losses at the gene ends were 3 bases for V and 7 bases for J; bases not matched to a gene: 11. The CDR3, as DNA: TGTGCCAGCTCACCTAACCAGGGGGCGCGGTGGAACATTCAGTACTTC. This codes for CASSPNQGARWNIQYF.

This clonotype showed up just a few times. At one boundary the junction diverges from the germline segment, which might be a read error. The genes are TRBV18 and TRBJ2-7, with TRBD2 matching over 14 bases. The CDR3 extends over 15 amino acids. CDR1 is KGHSH and CDR2 is LQKENI in the germline V gene. The CDR3 DNA is TGTGTCAGCTCCCCGACTAGCGGGGGGGCCTGGGAGCAGTACTTC. Translation gives CVSSPTSGGAWEQYF.

This clonotype was detected ten times or more. In DNA, the CDR3 is TGTGCCAGCAGTTCAGGGCTAGCGGGAGAGAATGAGCAGTTCTTC. Its translation is CASSSGLAGENEQFF. This chain uses TRBV12-3 or TRBV12-4 with TRBJ2-1, with 10 bases identical to TRBD2. CDR3 size: 15 residues. V shed 4 bases and J 7 bases; nucleotides not matched to a gene: 7.

The table lists this clonotype with many counts. V is TRBV4-1 and J is TRBJ2-1, with D unresolved. The CDR3 has 15 amino acids. Looked up from germline, CDR1 is MGHRA and CDR2 is YSYEKL. The germline V and J ends were trimmed by 1 base and 5 bases, with 12 bases remaining between them. DNA for the CDR3: TGCGCCAGCAGCCAAGGCTCGCTACGCGACAATGAGCAGTTCTTC. Translated, it gives CASSQGSLRDNEQFF.

This clonotype was detected ten times or more. The chain employs TRBV20-1 and TRBJ2-7, with 7 nucleotides matching TRBD1. From germline, CDR1 is DFQATT and CDR2 SNEGSKA (reference sequence). The CDR3 spans 14 residues. V shed 0 bases and J 5 bases; nucleotides not matched to a gene: 7. The DNA of the CDR3 is TGCAGTGCTAGAGATGACAGGGACGTAAACGAGCAGTACTTC. Its translation: CSARDDRDVNEQYF.

This chain uses TRBV5-1 with TRBJ1-2; perhaps TRBD1 as D (5 bases). V lost 0 bases to trimming and J lost 14 bases, with 17 bases between them. The CDR3 runs to 13 residues. Germline CDR1 and CDR2: SGHRS and YFSETQ. CDR3 in amino acids: CASSLDGRAESTF. CDR3 DNA sequence: TGCGCCAGCAGCTTGGATGGCAGGGCGGAGAGTACCTTC.

About this clonotype itself: Relative to the germline gene, one junction end is altered; a read error may explain this. CDR3 region: CSAGDSRF. Here the CDR3 DNA reads TGCAGTGCTGGGGACAGCAGATTT. This chain joins TRBV20-1 and TRBJ1-4; 7 nucleotides align to TRBD1. Germline CDR1 and CDR2: DFQATT and SNEGSKA (reference sequence). The CDR3 spans 8 residues.

This clonotype was observed many times. This chain links TRBV20-1 with TRBJ2-2; D perhaps matches TRBD2 (6 bases). The CDR3 runs 14 residues. Trimming pared 4 bases from V and 0 bases from J, leaving 9 bases between. CDR1 is DFQATT and CDR2 is SNEGSKA in the germline V gene (reference sequence). The CDR3 is CSAKGGANTGELFF. The CDR3 DNA reads TGCAGTGCTAAAGGCGGGGCGAACACCGGGGAGCTGTTTTTT.

With regard to this clonotype: Just one base apart from a much larger clone, this may be a read error. This sequence joins TRBV7-6 and TRBJ1-4; TRBD1 is a possible D gene (6 bases). The CDR3 is 16 residues long. V was trimmed by 2 bases and J by 7 bases, leaving 17 bases between them. The germline gives CDR1 SGHVS, CDR2 FNYEAQ. The CDR3: CASSLSRGGWSEKLFF. The CDR3 nucleotides read TGTGCCAGCAGCTTAAGCAGGGGCGGGTGGAGTGAAAAACTGTTTTTT.

This clonotype turned up a few times. CDR3 residues: CASSQQGLATDTQYF. CDR3 sequence (DNA): TGCGCCAGCAGCCAACAGGGGCTAGCCACAGATACGCAGTATTTT. V usage is TRBV4-1 and J usage is TRBJ2-3, with D possibly matching TRBD1 (6 bases). The germline CDR1 and CDR2 sequences are MGHRA and YSYEKL. The CDR3 has 15 residues. Trimming removed 2 bases from V and 2 bases from J, with 11 bases in between.

In its sample, this clonotype was seen many times. The V gene is TRBV29-1, the J gene TRBJ2-3; 8 bases match TRBD2. Losses at the gene ends were 4 bases for V and 0 bases for J; bases not matched to a gene: 9. The CDR3 length is 16 residues. Germline loops: CDR1 SQVTM, CDR2 ANQGSEA. In DNA, the CDR3 is TGCAGCGTTGGGGCTAGCGGGTCTTCTAGCACAGATACGCAGTATTTT. It translates to CSVGASGSSSTDTQYF.

V usage is TRBV6-6 and J usage is TRBJ2-1, with 12 bases lining up with TRBD1. With V trimmed by 4 bases and J by 8 bases, 6 bases remained unmatched. CDR3 length: 15 residues. Germline CDR1 reads MNHNY; CDR2 reads SVGAGI (reference sequence). The CDR3 reads CASSSGTGGKYEQFF. The DNA of the CDR3 is TGTGCCAGCAGTTCCGGGACAGGGGGCAAGTATGAGCAGTTCTTC.

The V and J genes are TRBV5-1 and TRBJ1-6, with D unclear. CDR1 is SGHRS, CDR2 YFSETQ, per germline. V lost 0 bases, J lost 9 bases, and 10 bases lay in between. The CDR3 extends over 14 amino acids. CDR3 coding DNA: TGCGCCAGCAGCTTGGAGGTGGAGGGTTCACCCCTCCACTTT. Its translation: CASSLEVEGSPLHF.

This clonotype was observed many times. This chain links TRBV7-2 with TRBJ2-3; D tentatively reads TRBD1 or TRBD2 (6 bases each). The V and J ends lost 5 bases and 3 bases respectively, with 15 bases between them. Germline CDR1 SGHTA, CDR2 FQGNSA. The CDR3 length is 15 residues. For the CDR3, the DNA is TGTGCCAGCAGCCCGAGGGGGGCAATGACAGATACGCAGTATTTT. Translation: CASSPRGAMTDTQYF.

Ten or more counts support this clonotype. This chain links TRBV19 with TRBJ2-2, with TRBD1 identical over 7 bases. Germline CDR1 is LNHDA and CDR2 is SQIVND (reference sequence). The CDR3 length is 12 residues. V shed 5 bases, J shed 8 bases, and the junction held 2 bases outside the gene matches. The CDR3 coding sequence is TGTGCCAGTAGTTCGGACAGGGGGGAGCTGTTTTTT. This codes for CASSSDRGELFF.

The rearrangement joins TRBV6-2 or TRBV6-3 to TRBJ1-1; D gene ambiguous. This CDR3 contains 15 residues. Germline V gives CDR1 MNHEY, CDR2 SVGEGT. Trimming removed 4 bases at V and 0 bases at J, with 12 bases between. This CDR3 is CASSFRLNMNTEAFF. CDR3 nucleotides: TGTGCCAGCAGTTTTCGACTGAATATGAACACTGAAGCTTTCTTT.

This clonotype is categorized as medium-sized. The chain has TRBV20-1 and TRBJ2-3; D gene ambiguous. The CDR3 consists of 14 residues. Germline V lookup: CDR1 DFQATT, CDR2 SNEGSKA (reference sequence). Trimming pared 0 bases from V and 6 bases from J, leaving 13 bases between. The CDR3 DNA is TGCAGTGCTAGAGATCCCGCTAGGTTGGATACGCAGTATTTT. Residues: CSARDPARLDTQYF.

As regards this clonotype: This sequence may be a read error, since a much larger clone differs from it by one base. V gene TRBV28 combines with J gene TRBJ2-7; 13 bases fit TRBD2. Germline V gene lookup returns CDR1 MDHEN and CDR2 SYDVKM. This CDR3 is 15 amino acids long. Losses at the gene ends were 3 bases for V and 3 bases for J; bases not matched to a gene: 2. CDR3 sequence: CASSLGLAGCYEQYF. CDR3 DNA sequence: TGTGCCAGCAGTTTGGGACTAGCGGGATGCTACGAGCAGTACTTC. The full variable domain, in which reference TRBV28 and TRBJ2-7 provide the parts outside the CDR3, is DVKVTQSSRYLVKRTGEKVFLECVQDMDHENMFWYRQDPGLGLRLIYFSYDVKMKEKGDIPEGYSVSREKKERFSLILESASTNQTSMYLCASSLGLAGCYEQYFGPGTRLTVT.

This clonotype was seen at least ten times. The rearrangement joins TRBV11-2 to TRBJ2-1, with unresolved D. The germline gives CDR1 SGHAT, CDR2 FQNNGV. The V and J ends lost 2 bases and 8 bases respectively, with 10 bases between them. This CDR3 is built from 13 residues. This chain's CDR3 is CASSLLPWDEQFF. Written as DNA, the CDR3 is TGTGCCAGCAGCTTACTCCCTTGGGATGAGCAGTTCTTC.

This clonotype was seen only once. The gene calls are TRBV7-2 and TRBJ1-1; no reliable D call. Trimming removed 5 bases at V and 11 bases at J, with 12 bases between. CDR1 and CDR2 (germline): SGHTA, FQGNSA. CDR3 length equals 11 residues. The CDR3 loop is CASSRGVEAFF. The CDR3 coding sequence is TGTGCCAGCAGCAGAGGAGTGGAGGCTTTCTTT.

The CDR3 sequence: CASSDSGDQHF. CDR3 DNA: TGCGCCAGCAGCGACTCAGGGGACCAGCATTTT. The chain recombines TRBV10-2 with TRBJ1-5; D possibly corresponds to TRBD1 (6 bases). V was shortened by 6 bases and J by 12 bases, with 12 bases between the two germline ends. Germline V gives CDR1 WSHSY, CDR2 SAAADI. The length of the CDR3 is 11 residues.

The chain is built from TRBV5-5 and TRBJ1-1; D gene ambiguous. This CDR3 contains 14 residues. Trimming left V 2 bases short and J 1 base short, with 9 bases between. Germline CDR1 and CDR2: SGHKS and YYEKEE (reference sequence). The CDR3 region is CASSLQTGNTEAFF. The DNA for the CDR3 is TGTGCCAGCAGCTTACAGACCGGGAACACTGAAGCTTTCTTT.

By proportion, this clonotype is medium-sized. V and J are TRBV7-8 and TRBJ2-7; D could derive from TRBD1 or TRBD2 (5 bases each). Germline assignment: CDR1 SGHVS and CDR2 FQNEAQ. The CDR3 runs to 14 residues. Trimming shortened V by 8 bases and J by 0 bases, and 14 bases separated the two germline ends. The CDR3 nucleotides are TGTGCCAGCGGGGACGGACCGAGCTCCTACGAGCAGTACTTC. Encoded protein: CASGDGPSSYEQYF. Filled out from reference TRBV7-8 and TRBJ2-7, the complete variable domain reads GAGVSQSPRYKVAKRGQDVALRCDPISGHVSLFWYQQALGQGPEFLTYFQNEAQLDKSGLPSDRFFAERPEGSVSTLKIQRTQQEDSAVYLCASGDGPSSYEQYFGPGTRLTVT.

The V call is TRBV11-3, the J call TRBJ1-5; D gene unclear. The V and J ends lost 2 bases and 0 bases respectively, with 11 bases between them. The CDR3 is made up of 16 amino acids. The germline V gene encodes CDR1 SGHNT and CDR2 YENEEA. The CDR3 here is CASSLWTFYSNQPQHF. DNA for the CDR3: TGTGCCAGCAGCTTATGGACTTTCTATAGCAATCAGCCCCAGCATTTT.

This clonotype was found a few times. The gene calls are TRBV7-9 and TRBJ1-1, with D unresolved. Trimming pared 1 base from V and 10 bases from J, leaving 13 bases between. The CDR3 totals 13 residues. Germline assignment: CDR1 SEHNR and CDR2 FQNEAQ (reference sequence). DNA for the CDR3: TGTGCCAGCAGCTTAGGGGATGGGGAGAGAGCTTTCTTT. Its translation: CASSLGDGERAFF.

This clonotype was counted at least ten times. The chain couples TRBV7-6 to TRBJ2-1; 10 bases agree with TRBD2. Trimming cost V 1 base and J 10 bases; bases outside gene matches: 4. From germline, CDR1 is SGHVS and CDR2 FNYEAQ. The CDR3 sequence is 14 residues long. The CDR3 coding sequence is TGTGCCAGCAGCTTAGAGCGGGAGGGGTACGAGCAGTTCTTC. It translates to CASSLEREGYEQFF.

This clonotype showed up many times. The chain carries TRBV5-1 and TRBJ2-3; 11 bases are shared with TRBD1. After removal of 4 bases from V and 3 bases from J, the junction contained 7 bases not matched to a gene. CDR3 length equals 16 residues. Germline-derived CDR1 and CDR2 are SGHRS and YFSETQ. CDR3 in DNA: TGCGCCAGCAGCAACGGACAGGGGGCATTTACAGATACGCAGTATTTT. Translated: CASSNGQGAFTDTQYF.

Sample share makes this clonotype medium-sized. The V gene is TRBV7-2, the J gene TRBJ2-3, with D hard to call. The V gene's germline CDR1 is SGHTA and CDR2 FQGNSA. Trimming shortened V by 1 base and J by 2 bases, and 7 bases separated the two germline ends. The CDR3 length is 14 residues. CDR3 sequence (DNA): TGTGCCAGCAGCTTAGGAGAGTACACAGATACGCAGTATTTT. Protein product: CASSLGEYTDTQYF.

Ten or more counts support this clonotype. This sequence joins TRBV28 and TRBJ1-6; the match to TRBD1 covers 7 bases. Trimming at V came to 7 bases and at J to 5 bases, leaving 2 bases not matched to a gene. Germline V gene lookup returns CDR1 MDHEN and CDR2 SYDVKM. The CDR3 totals 13 residues. CDR3: CASIGTDNSPLHF. The CDR3 DNA is TGTGCCAGCATCGGGACAGATAATTCACCCCTCCACTTT. The full variable domain, in which reference TRBV28 and TRBJ1-6 provide the parts outside the CDR3, is DVKVTQSSRYLVKRTGEKVFLECVQDMDHENMFWYRQDPGLGLRLIYFSYDVKMKEKGDIPEGYSVSREKKERFSLILESASTNQTSMYLCASIGTDNSPLHFGNGTRLTVT.